These T cell receptor beta chains were read from a single sample in a study of blood T cell repertoires in COVID-19. The repertoire was sequenced with immunoSEQ multiplex PCR; TCRdb's copy has only in-frame clones and lacks some. The data hold 90,000 to 140,000 clones, with approximately 81% observed a single time. The source material was peripheral blood. The receptors stem from a man aged 80 or over with acute or convalescent COVID-19. Both conserved end residues are part of each CDR3. The D gene is left open where the match is weak.

NA,TRBJ2-2,TRBV18,15,CASSADLTQTGELFF
NA,TRBJ1-5,TRBV7-2,16,CASTPDSQRSNQPQHF
NA,TRBJ1-5,TRBV28,15,CASSSPGGHNQPQHF
NA,TRBJ1-1,TRBV9,15,CASSPTSNRDPEAFF
NA,TRBJ2-7,TRBV7-9,11,CASSRSYEQYF
TRBD1,TRBJ1-1,TRBV5-1,14,CASSTDRVNTEAFF
NA,TRBJ2-5,TRBV18,15,CASSPPGLGLETQYF
TRBD2,TRBJ2-7,TRBV19,16,CASSSTSGALFYEQYF
TRBD2,TRBJ2-1,TRBV5-1,15,CASSLSLAGESEQFF
NA,TRBJ1-6,TRBV7-2,15,CASSLATTGGPPLHF
TRBD2,TRBJ2-1,TRBV2,20,CASGRKTGQRLAGGYNEQFF
NA,TRBJ1-2,TRBV5-4,15,CASSPQVSGSYGYTF
TRBD1,TRBJ2-1,TRBV24-1,16,CATSGDRANSYNEQFF
TRBD1,TRBJ2-7,TRBV16,17,CASSRQTRTGGVYEQYF
TRBD1,TRBJ1-3,TRBV28,14,CASSLGGGLNTIYF
NA,TRBJ1-1,TRBV10-3,14,CAIRAIPGDGEAFF
TRBD1,TRBJ1-6,TRBV13,16,CASSSSWTGENSPLHF
TRBD1,TRBJ2-7,TRBV6-1,15,CASSEAWTGLYEQYF
TRBD1,TRBJ2-7,TRBV7-6,14,CASSPGQPSYEQYF